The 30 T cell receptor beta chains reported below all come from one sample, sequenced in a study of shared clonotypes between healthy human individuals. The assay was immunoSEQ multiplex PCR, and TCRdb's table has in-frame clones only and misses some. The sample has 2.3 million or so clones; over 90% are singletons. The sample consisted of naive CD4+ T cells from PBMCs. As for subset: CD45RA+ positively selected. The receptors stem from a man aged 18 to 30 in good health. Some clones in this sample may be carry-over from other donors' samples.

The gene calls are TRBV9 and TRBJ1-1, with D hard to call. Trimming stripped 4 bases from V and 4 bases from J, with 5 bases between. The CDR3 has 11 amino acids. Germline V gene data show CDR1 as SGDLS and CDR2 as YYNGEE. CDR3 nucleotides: TGTGCCAGCAGCCCGAGCACTGAAGCTTTCTTT. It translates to CASSPSTEAFF.

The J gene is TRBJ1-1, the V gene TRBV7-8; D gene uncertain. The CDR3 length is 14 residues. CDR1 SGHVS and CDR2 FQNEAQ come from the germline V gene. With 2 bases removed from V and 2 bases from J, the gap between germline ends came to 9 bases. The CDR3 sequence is CASSLNILNTEAFF. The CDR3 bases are TGTGCCAGCAGCTTAAACATTCTAAACACTGAAGCTTTCTTT.

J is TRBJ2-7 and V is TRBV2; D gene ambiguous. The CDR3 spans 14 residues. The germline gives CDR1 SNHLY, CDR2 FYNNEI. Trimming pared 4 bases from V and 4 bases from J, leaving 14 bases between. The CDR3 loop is CASSVTYQAYEQYF. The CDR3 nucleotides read TGTGCCAGCAGTGTTACATATCAAGCATACGAGCAGTACTTC. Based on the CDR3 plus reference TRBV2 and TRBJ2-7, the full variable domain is EPEVTQTPSHQVTQMGQEVILRCVPISNHLYFYWYRQILGQKVEFLVSFYNNEISEKSEIFDDQFSVERPDGSNFTLKIRSTKLEDSAMYFCASSVTYQAYEQYFGPGTRLTVT.

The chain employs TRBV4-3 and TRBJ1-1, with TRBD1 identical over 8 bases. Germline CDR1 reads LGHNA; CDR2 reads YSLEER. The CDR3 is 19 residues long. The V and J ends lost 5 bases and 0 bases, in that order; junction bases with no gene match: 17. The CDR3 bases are TGCGCCAGCAGCTTTATTACGTGGACAGGGTTATATCTGAACACTGAAGCTTTCTTT. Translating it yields CASSFITWTGLYLNTEAFF.

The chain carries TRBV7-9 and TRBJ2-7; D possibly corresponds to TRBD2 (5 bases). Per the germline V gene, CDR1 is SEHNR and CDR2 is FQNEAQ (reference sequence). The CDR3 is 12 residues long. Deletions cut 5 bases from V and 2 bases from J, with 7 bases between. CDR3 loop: CASSRETYEQYF. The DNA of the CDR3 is TGTGCCAGCAGCAGGGAGACCTACGAGCAGTACTTC. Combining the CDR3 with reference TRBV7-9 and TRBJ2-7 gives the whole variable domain DTGVSQNPRHKITKRGQNVTFRCDPISEHNRLYWYRQTLGQGPEFLTYFQNEAQLEKSRLLSDRFSAERPKGSFSTLEIQRTEQGDSAMYLCASSRETYEQYFGPGTRLTVT.

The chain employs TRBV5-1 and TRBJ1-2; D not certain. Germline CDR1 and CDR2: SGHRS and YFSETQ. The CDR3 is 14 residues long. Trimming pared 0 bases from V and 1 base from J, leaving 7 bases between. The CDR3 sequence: CASSLGAFNYGYTF. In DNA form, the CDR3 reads TGCGCCAGCAGCTTGGGGGCGTTTAACTATGGCTACACCTTC. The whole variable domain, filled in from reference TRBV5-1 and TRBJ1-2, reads KAGVTQTPRYLIKTRGQQVTLSCSPISGHRSVSWYQQTPGQGLQFLFEYFSETQRNKGNFPGRFSGRQFSNSRSEMNVSTLELGDSALYLCASSLGAFNYGYTFGSGTRLTVV.

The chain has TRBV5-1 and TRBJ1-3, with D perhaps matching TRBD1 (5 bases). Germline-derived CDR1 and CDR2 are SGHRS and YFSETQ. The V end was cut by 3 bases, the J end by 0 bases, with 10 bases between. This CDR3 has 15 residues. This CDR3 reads CASSSIGGSGNTIYF. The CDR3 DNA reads TGCGCCAGCAGCTCCATCGGGGGCTCTGGAAACACCATATATTTT.

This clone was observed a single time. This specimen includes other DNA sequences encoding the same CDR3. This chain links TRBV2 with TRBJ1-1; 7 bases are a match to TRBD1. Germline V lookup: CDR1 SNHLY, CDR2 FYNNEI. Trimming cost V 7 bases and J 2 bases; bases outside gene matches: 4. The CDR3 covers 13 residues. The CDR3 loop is CASTGTANTEAFF. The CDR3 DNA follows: TGTGCCAGCACCGGGACAGCAAACACTGAAGCTTTCTTT.

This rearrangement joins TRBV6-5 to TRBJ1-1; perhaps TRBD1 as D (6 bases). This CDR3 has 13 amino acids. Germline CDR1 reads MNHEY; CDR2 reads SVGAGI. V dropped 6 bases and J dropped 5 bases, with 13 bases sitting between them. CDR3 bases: TGTGCCAGCAGCAAGGGGGGGCATACTGAAGCTTTCTTT. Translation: CASSKGGHTEAFF.

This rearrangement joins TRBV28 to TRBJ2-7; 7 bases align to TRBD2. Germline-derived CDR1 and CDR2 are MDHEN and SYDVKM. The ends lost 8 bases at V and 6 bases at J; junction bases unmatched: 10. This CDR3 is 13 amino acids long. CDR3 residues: CASRGGGGLEQYF. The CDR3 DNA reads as TGTGCCAGCCGTGGGGGGGGAGGCCTCGAGCAGTACTTC.

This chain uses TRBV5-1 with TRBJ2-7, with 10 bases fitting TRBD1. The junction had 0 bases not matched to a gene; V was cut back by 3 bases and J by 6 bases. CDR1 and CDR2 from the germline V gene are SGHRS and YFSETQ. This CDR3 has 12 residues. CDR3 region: CASSWDRGEQYF. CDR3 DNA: TGCGCCAGCAGCTGGGACAGGGGCGAGCAGTACTTC.

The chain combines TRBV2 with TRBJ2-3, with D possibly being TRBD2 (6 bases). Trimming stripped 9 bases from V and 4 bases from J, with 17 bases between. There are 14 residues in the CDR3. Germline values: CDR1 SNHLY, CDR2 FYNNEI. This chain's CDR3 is CASQTRLVSDTQYF. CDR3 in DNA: TGTGCCAGTCAGACTAGACTCGTCTCAGATACGCAGTATTTT.

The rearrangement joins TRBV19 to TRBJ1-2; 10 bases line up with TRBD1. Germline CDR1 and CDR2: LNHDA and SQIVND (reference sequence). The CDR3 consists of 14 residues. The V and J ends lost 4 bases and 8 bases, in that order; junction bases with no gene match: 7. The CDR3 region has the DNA TGTGCCAGTAGTAATCTCGGGACAGGGGACGGCTACACCTTC. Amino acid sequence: CASSNLGTGDGYTF.

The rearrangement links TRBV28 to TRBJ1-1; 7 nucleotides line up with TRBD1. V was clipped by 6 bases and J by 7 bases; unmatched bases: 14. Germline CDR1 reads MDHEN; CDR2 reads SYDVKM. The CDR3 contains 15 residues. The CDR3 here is CASSPPDRVVIEAFF. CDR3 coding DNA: TGTGCCAGCAGCCCACCCGACAGGGTAGTGATTGAAGCTTTCTTT.

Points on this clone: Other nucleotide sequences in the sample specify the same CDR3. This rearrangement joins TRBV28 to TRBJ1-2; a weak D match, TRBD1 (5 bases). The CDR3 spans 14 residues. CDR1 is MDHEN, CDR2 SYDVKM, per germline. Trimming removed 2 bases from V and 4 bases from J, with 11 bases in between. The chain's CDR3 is CASSLSGGSYGYTF. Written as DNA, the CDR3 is TGTGCCAGCAGTTTAAGTGGGGGGTCCTATGGCTACACCTTC.

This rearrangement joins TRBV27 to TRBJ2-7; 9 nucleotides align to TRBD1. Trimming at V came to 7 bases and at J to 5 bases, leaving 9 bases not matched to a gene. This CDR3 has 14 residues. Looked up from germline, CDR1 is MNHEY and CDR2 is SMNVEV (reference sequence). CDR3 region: CASKWDRVGHEQYF. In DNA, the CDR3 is TGTGCCAGCAAATGGGACAGGGTCGGTCACGAGCAGTACTTC.

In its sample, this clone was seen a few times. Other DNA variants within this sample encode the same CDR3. DNA for the CDR3: TGTGCCAGCAGTTTGGGAGGGCAAGAGACCCAGTACTTC. As protein: CASSLGGQETQYF. This chain uses TRBV28 with TRBJ2-5; 7 bases fit TRBD2. CDR1 and CDR2 (germline): MDHEN, SYDVKM. V trimming: 3 bases; J trimming: 2 bases; junction bases outside the gene matches: 0. The CDR3 has 13 residues.

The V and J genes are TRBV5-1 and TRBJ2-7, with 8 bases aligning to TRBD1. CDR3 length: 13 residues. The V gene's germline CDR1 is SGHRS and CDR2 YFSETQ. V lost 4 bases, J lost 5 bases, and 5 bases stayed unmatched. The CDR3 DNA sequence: TGCGCCAGCAGCAAGGACAGGGCCGACGAGCAGTACTTC. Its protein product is CASSKDRADEQYF.

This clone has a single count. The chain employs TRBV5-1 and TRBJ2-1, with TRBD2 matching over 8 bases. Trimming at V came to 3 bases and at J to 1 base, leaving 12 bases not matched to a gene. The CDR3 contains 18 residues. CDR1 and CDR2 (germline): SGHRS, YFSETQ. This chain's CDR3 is CASSSNSLSGTSYNEQFF. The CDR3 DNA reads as TGCGCCAGCAGCTCGAATTCCCTTAGCGGGACTTCCTACAATGAGCAGTTCTTC.

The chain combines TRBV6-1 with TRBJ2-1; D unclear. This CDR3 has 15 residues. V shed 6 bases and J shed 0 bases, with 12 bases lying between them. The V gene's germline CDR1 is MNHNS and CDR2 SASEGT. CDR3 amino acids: CASSHPTHSYNEQFF. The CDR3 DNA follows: TGTGCCAGCAGCCACCCGACGCACTCCTACAATGAGCAGTTCTTC.

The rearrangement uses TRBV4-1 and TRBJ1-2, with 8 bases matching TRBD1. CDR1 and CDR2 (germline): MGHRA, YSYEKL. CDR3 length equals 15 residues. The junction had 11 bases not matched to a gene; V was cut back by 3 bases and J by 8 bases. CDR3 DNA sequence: TGCGCCAGCAGCCAGAAGCTGGACAGGGTGGCCGGCTACACCTTC. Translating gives CASSQKLDRVAGYTF.

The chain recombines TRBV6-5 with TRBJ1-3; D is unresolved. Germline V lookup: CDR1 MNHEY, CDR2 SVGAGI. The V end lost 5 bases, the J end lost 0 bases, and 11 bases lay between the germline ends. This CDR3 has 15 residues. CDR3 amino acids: CASSPDWNSGNTIYF. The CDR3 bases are TGTGCCAGCAGTCCCGACTGGAACTCTGGAAACACCATATATTTT.

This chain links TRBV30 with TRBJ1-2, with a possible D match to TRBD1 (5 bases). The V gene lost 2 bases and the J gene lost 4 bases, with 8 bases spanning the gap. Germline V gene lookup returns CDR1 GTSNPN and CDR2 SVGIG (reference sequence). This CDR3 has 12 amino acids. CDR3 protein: CAWSTTGYGYTF. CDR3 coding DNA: TGTGCCTGGAGTACTACAGGCTATGGCTACACCTTC.

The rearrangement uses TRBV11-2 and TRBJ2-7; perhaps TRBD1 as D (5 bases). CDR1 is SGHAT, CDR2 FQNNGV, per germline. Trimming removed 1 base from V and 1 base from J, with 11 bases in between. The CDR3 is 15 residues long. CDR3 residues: CASSLVQGLSYEQYF. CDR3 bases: TGTGCCAGCAGCTTAGTTCAGGGATTATCCTACGAGCAGTACTTC. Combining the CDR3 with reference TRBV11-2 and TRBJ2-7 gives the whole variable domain EAGVAQSPRYKIIEKRQSVAFWCNPISGHATLYWYQQILGQGPKLLIQFQNNGVVDDSQLPKDRFSAERLKGVDSTLKIQPAKLEDSAVYLCASSLVQGLSYEQYFGPGTRLTVT.

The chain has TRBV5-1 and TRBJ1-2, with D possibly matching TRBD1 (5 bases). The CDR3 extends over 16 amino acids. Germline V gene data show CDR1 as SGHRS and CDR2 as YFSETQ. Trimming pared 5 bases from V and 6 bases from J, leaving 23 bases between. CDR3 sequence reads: CASRWVGDPSADGYTF. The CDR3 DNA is TGCGCCAGCAGGTGGGTAGGGGACCCAAGCGCGGATGGCTACACCTTC.

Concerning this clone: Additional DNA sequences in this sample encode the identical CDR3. In DNA, the CDR3 is TGCGCCAGCAGTGGGTACAATGAGCAGTTCTTC. It encodes CASSGYNEQFF. The chain combines TRBV10-1 with TRBJ2-1, with unresolved D. Looked up from germline, CDR1 is WNHNN and CDR2 is SYGVQD (reference sequence). V was trimmed by 4 bases and J by 4 bases, leaving 2 bases between them. This CDR3 has 11 amino acids.

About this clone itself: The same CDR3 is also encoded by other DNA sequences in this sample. CDR3 coding DNA: TGTGCCAGCAGGAGGACAGGGGGAAACTATGGCTACACCTTC. Translation gives CASRRTGGNYGYTF. The chain carries TRBV6-5 and TRBJ1-2; TRBD1 matches 10 bases. J gave up 2 bases and V 6 bases, and 3 bases lay outside the gene matches. Germline assignment: CDR1 MNHEY and CDR2 SVGAGI. The CDR3 runs 14 residues.

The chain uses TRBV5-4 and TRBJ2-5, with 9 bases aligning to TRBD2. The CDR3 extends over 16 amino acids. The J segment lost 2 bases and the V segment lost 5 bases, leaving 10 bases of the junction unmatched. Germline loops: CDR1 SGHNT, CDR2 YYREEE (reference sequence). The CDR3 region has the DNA TGTGCCAGCAGAATTAATAAGGCGGGAGGGCAAGAGACCCAGTACTTC. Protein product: CASRINKAGGQETQYF.

The chain's CDR3 is CASSGNGRGYNEQFF. The CDR3 coding sequence is TGCGCCAGCAGCGGTAACGGCAGGGGCTACAATGAGCAGTTCTTC. The chain carries TRBV10-1 and TRBJ2-1, with D possibly matching TRBD1 (6 bases). This CDR3 comprises 15 residues. Deletions cut 6 bases from V and 3 bases from J, with 15 bases between. The germline V gene has CDR1 WNHNN and CDR2 SYGVQD (reference sequence).

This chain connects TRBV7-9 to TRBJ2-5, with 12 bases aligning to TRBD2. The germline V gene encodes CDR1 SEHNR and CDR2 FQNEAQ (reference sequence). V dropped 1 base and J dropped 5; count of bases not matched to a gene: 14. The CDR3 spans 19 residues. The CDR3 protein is CASSLGWLAGGPSGETQYF. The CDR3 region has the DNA TGTGCCAGCAGCTTAGGCTGGCTAGCGGGAGGGCCAAGCGGGGAGACCCAGTACTTC.